This TCR beta chain was identified during a study of shared clonotypes between healthy human individuals. Only CD45RO-negative cells positively selected for CCR7 counted as naive CD8 cells, so terminally differentiated effector memory CD45RA+ cells were excluded. Germline CDR1 and CDR2: SGHKS and YYEKEE (reference sequence). This CDR3 contains 12 residues. V lost 3 bases and J lost 13; bases outside the gene matches: 9. TCRdb's copy holds only in-frame clones and misses some; the assay was immunoSEQ multiplex PCR. Found here are around 1,900,000 clones, over 85% of them singletons; the top ten hold about 1.7%.

The receptor's source is a man aged 18-30 years in good health. Some clones in this sample may be carry-over from other donors' samples. The chain joins TRBV5-5 to TRBJ2-7; 8 nucleotides match TRBD2. Input material: naive CD8+ T cells from PBMCs. The CDR3 spells CASSWTGTSGYF. In nucleotides, the CDR3 is TGTGCCAGCAGCTGGACCGGGACTAGTGGATACTTC.